Included here is one TCR beta chain sequence, with context. The V end was cut by 4 bases, the J end by 8 bases, with 15 bases between. The CDR3 runs 14 residues. Germline V gene data show CDR1 as LGHNT and CDR2 as FRNRAP. Profiled with immunoSEQ multiplex PCR; TCRdb holds only in-frame clones, not every one. Of approximately 51,000 clones listed, approximately 80% are singletons. The data belong to a study of control samples from healthy donors and cancer patients. This chain joins TRBV12-5 and TRBJ2-1; possibly TRBD2 for D (6 bases). The receptor was isolated from a man in his 70s in good health. The source material was blood. CDR3 in DNA: TGTGCTAGTGGTTCCGGGACTTTCACACATGAGCAGTTCTTC. As protein: CASGSGTFTHEQFF.